Each of the 15 T cell receptor beta chains below was sequenced from the same sample in a study of blood T cell repertoires in COVID-19. Data came from immunoSEQ multiplex PCR; TCRdb stores just in-frame clones and leaves some out. The table records hundreds of thousands of clones, around nine tenths of them present only once. Source material: peripheral blood. The receptors were gathered from a woman aged 25 to 39 with acute or convalescent COVID-19.

This clone was seen just once. The chain links TRBV28 to TRBJ2-7, with a possible D match to TRBD2 (5 bases). V lost 4 bases, J lost 2 bases, and 9 bases lay in between. This CDR3 contains 13 residues. Per germline, CDR1 MDHEN and CDR2 SYDVKM. CDR3 region: CASSSPGAYEQYF. The CDR3 DNA reads as TGTGCCAGCAGTTCCCCCGGGGCCTACGAGCAGTACTTC.

Remarks on this clone: This same CDR3 is encoded by further DNA sequences in the sample. The J gene is TRBJ1-2, the V gene TRBV5-1; no reliable D call. The germline CDR1 and CDR2 sequences are SGHRS and YFSETQ. There are 12 residues in the CDR3. Trimming removed 1 base from V and 7 bases from J, with 8 bases in between. CDR3 sequence: CASSLSGGGYTF. The CDR3 DNA sequence: TGCGCCAGCAGCTTGTCGGGTGGTGGCTACACCTTC.

The chain uses TRBV2 and TRBJ1-3; weak D call: TRBD1 (5 bases). CDR1 is SNHLY and CDR2 is FYNNEI in the germline V gene. The CDR3 is made up of 14 amino acids. V shed 1 base and J shed 4 bases, with 8 bases lying between them. CDR3 bases: TGTGCCAGCAGTGAAGGGACAAGCGGAAACACCATATATTTT. It translates to CASSEGTSGNTIYF.

The chain recombines TRBV5-5 with TRBJ2-1; D might be TRBD2 (5 bases). The germline CDR1 and CDR2 sequences are SGHKS and YYEKEE (reference sequence). V was cut by 6 bases and J by 2 bases, with 18 bases left in between. The CDR3 is made up of 16 amino acids. The CDR3 region is CASTYRGSLTYNEQFF. Here the CDR3 DNA reads TGTGCCAGCACCTACCGGGGATCCCTAACCTACAATGAGCAGTTCTTC. The full variable domain, rest sourced from reference TRBV5-5 and TRBJ2-1, is DAGVTQSPTHLIKTRGQQVTLRCSPISGHKSVSWYQQVLGQGPQFIFQYYEKEERGRGNFPDRFSARQFPNYSSELNVNALLLGDSALYLCASTYRGSLTYNEQFFGPGTRLTVL.

The rearrangement uses TRBV10-1 and TRBJ2-5; D ambiguous. From germline, CDR1 is WNHNN and CDR2 SYGVQD (reference sequence). V was pared by 3 bases and J by 1 base, with 9 bases between. The CDR3 is made up of 14 amino acids. The chain's CDR3 is CASSDTELQETQYF. CDR3 in DNA: TGCGCCAGCAGTGATACTGAGCTCCAAGAGACCCAGTACTTC.

The chain carries TRBV29-1 and TRBJ2-5; 10 bases align to TRBD2. Trimming took 5 bases from V and 1 from J; bases not matched to a gene: 4. The CDR3 contains 14 residues. Germline V gene lookup returns CDR1 SQVTM and CDR2 ANQGSEA. CDR3 nucleotide sequence: TGCAGCGTTTTTTGGACTAGCGGCCAAGAGACCCAGTACTTC. Translating it yields CSVFWTSGQETQYF. Complete variable domain (other parts from reference TRBV29-1 and TRBJ2-5): SAVISQKPSRDICQRGTSLTIQCQVDSQVTMMFWYRQQPGQSLTLIATANQGSEATYESGFVIDKFPISRPNLTFSTLTVSNMSPEDSSIYLCSVFWTSGQETQYFGPGTRLLVL.

The chain uses TRBV28 and TRBJ1-1; D remains unclear. The CDR3 totals 15 residues. Germline assignment: CDR1 MDHEN and CDR2 SYDVKM. V was pared by 4 bases and J by 5 bases, with 17 bases between. CDR3 bases: TGTGCCAGCAGTTCCCCCACTCCGCGTAAGACTGAAGCTTTCTTT. Translated: CASSSPTPRKTEAFF.

The genes are TRBV6-5 and TRBJ1-1; 8 nucleotides line up with TRBD1. This CDR3 has 15 residues. Trimming cost V 0 bases and J 5 bases; bases outside gene matches: 5. Germline V gene lookup returns CDR1 MNHEY and CDR2 SVGAGI. Here the CDR3 DNA reads TGTGCCAGCAGTTACTCTGGCAGGGGGCTTACTGAAGCTTTCTTT. Translation gives CASSYSGRGLTEAFF.

This rearrangement joins TRBV4-1 to TRBJ2-3; 12 nucleotides line up with TRBD2. V dropped 1 base and J dropped 4; count of bases not matched to a gene: 12. This CDR3 is built from 19 residues. Germline V lookup: CDR1 MGHRA, CDR2 YSYEKL. The CDR3 region is CASSQATHRTSGVPDTQYF. CDR3 sequence (DNA): TGCGCCAGCAGCCAAGCCACCCACCGGACTAGCGGGGTACCAGATACGCAGTATTTT.

CDR3 coding DNA: TGTGCCAGCAGTGACGGACAGGCCTACGGGCAGCCCCAGCATTTT. It encodes CASSDGQAYGQPQHF. The gene calls are TRBV6-1 and TRBJ1-5; 7 nucleotides line up with TRBD1. The trim removed 3 bases at V and 7 bases at J, leaving 9 bases unmatched. This CDR3 has 15 residues. CDR1 and CDR2 from the germline V gene are MNHNS and SASEGT.

This sequence joins TRBV28 and TRBJ2-7, with a tentative D call TRBD1 (6 bases). Trimming took off 5 bases at V and 0 bases at J, with 17 bases between the two ends. This CDR3 has 16 amino acids. The germline CDR1 and CDR2 sequences are MDHEN and SYDVKM. CDR3 loop: CASSLKTQGSSYEQYF. DNA for the CDR3: TGTGCCAGCAGTCTAAAAACCCAGGGGAGCTCCTACGAGCAGTACTTC.

This CDR3 is CASSHSDREETQYF. In nucleotides, the CDR3 is TGTGCCAGCAGCCATTCGGACAGGGAAGAGACCCAGTACTTC. The chain couples TRBV3-1 (or the pseudogene TRBV3-2) to TRBJ2-5; TRBD1 matches 8 bases. V lost 3 bases to trimming and J lost 3 bases; unmatched junction nucleotides: 3. The CDR3 totals 14 residues. Looked up from germline, CDR1 is LGHDT and CDR2 is YNNKEL (reference sequence).

This chain joins TRBV28 and TRBJ2-3; TRBD2 is a possible D gene (5 bases). There are 14 residues in the CDR3. The germline V gene encodes CDR1 MDHEN and CDR2 SYDVKM. V was shortened by 8 bases and J by 12 bases, with 24 bases between the two germline ends. The CDR3 nucleotides are TGTGCCAGCCGCGAACGGAGGACTTTAAATTTTCAGTATTTT. It is translated as CASRERRTLNFQYF.

The table lists this clone with a few counts. The chain couples TRBV11-2 to TRBJ2-3; TRBD1 matches at 9 bases. Germline CDR1 and CDR2: SGHAT and FQNNGV. The CDR3 loop spans 14 amino acids. J gave up 6 bases and V 7 bases, and 8 bases lay outside the gene matches. CDR3 DNA: TGTGCCAGCACCAGACAGGGGGTGATGGATACGCAGTATTTT. As protein: CASTRQGVMDTQYF.

The rearrangement joins TRBV6-4 to TRBJ2-1; possibly TRBD1 for D (5 bases). The germline V and J ends were trimmed by 6 bases and 7 bases, with 13 bases remaining between them. Germline assignment: CDR1 MRHNA and CDR2 SNTAGT. CDR3 length equals 13 residues. The CDR3 DNA follows: TGTGCCAGCAGGCCCAGGGTTTGGAATGAGCAGTTCTTC. It specifies CASRPRVWNEQFF.